This passage covers 2 T cell receptor beta chains from one sample sequenced in a study of Graves' ophthalmopathy and Graves' hyperthyroidism. The TCR beta CDR3 regions underwent amplification from RNA transcripts. HTBI-primed first-round RT-PCR preceded second-round multiplex PCR. MiXCR was run by TCRdb on the multiplex PCR reads, yielding one entry per CDR3 protein. This table holds roughly 500,000 distinct CDR3 sequences, around an eighth found once. Sequenced sample: blood. The receptors derive from a young woman with Graves' ophthalmopathy.

This clonotype was seen many times. The V gene is TRBV28, the J gene TRBJ1-5, with a possible D match to TRBD1 (5 bases). The CDR3 is 17 residues long. Trimming removed 4 bases from V and 4 bases from J, with 20 bases in between. CDR1 and CDR2 (germline): MDHEN, SYDVKM. This CDR3 reads CASSSRDLQTENQPQHF. For the CDR3, the DNA is TGTGCCAGCAGTTCGCGGGACCTTCAAACGGAGAATCAGCCCCAGCATTTT.

This clonotype was seen more than once but under ten times. V is TRBV13 and J is TRBJ1-1; tentative D call: TRBD1 (5 bases). CDR1 PRHDT and CDR2 FYEKMQ come from the germline V gene (reference sequence). V was trimmed by 5 bases and J by 10 bases, leaving 14 bases between them. CDR3 size: 12 residues. CDR3: CASSQGRVGAFF. In DNA form, the CDR3 reads TGTGCCAGCAGCCAGGGACGGGTGGGAGCTTTCTTT.